This T cell receptor beta chain was found in a study of OX40 agonist ivuxolimab in advanced cancers. The CDR3 loop spans 23 amino acids. Germline assignment: CDR1 MDHEN and CDR2 SYDVKM. Deletions cut 1 base from V and 0 bases from J, with 31 bases between. Of note for this clone: The antigen is unknown.

Study-wide results and limits: By week 6 at 0.1 to 3.0 mg/kg, blood CD4+ and CD8+ T cells had expanded clonally. Among T cells, CD8+ cells averaged more expanded clones than CD4+ cells.

Sequenced by immunoSEQ multiplex PCR; TCRdb stores in-frame clones only, minus some. The sample holds about 88,000 clones, approximately 85% seen once. The clonotype originates from an adult with an advanced solid tumor such as melanoma, head and neck, liver or kidney cancer. Sequencing used CD4+ or CD8+ T cells sorted from blood, obtained in a trial of the OX40 agonist ivuxolimab. The chain employs TRBV28 and TRBJ2-4; D not resolved. The DNA for the CDR3 is TGTGCCAGCAGTTTATATAGCATCCCGGCCAGACAACGAAACAAATTAGCCAAAAACATTCAGTACTTC. As protein: CASSLYSIPARQRNKLAKNIQYF.